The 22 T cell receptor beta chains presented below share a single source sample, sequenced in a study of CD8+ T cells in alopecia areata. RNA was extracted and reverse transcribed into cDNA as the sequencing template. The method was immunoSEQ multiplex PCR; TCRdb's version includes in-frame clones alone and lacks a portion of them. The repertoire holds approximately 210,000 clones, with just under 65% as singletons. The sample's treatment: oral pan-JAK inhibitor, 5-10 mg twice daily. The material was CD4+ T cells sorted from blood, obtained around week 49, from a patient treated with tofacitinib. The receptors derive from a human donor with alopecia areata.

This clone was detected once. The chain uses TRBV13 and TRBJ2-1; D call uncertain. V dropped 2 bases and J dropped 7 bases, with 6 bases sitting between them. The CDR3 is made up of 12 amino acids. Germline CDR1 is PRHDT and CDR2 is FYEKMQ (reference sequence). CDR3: CASSLLNNEQFF. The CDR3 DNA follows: TGTGCCAGCAGCTTACTTAATAATGAGCAGTTCTTC.

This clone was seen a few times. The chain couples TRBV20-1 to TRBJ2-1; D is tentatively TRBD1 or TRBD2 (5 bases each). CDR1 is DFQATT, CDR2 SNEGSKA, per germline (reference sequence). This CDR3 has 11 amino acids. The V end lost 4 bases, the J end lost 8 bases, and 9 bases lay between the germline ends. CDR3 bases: TGCAGTGCTATGGGGGTCGATGAGCAGTTCTTC. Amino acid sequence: CSAMGVDEQFF.

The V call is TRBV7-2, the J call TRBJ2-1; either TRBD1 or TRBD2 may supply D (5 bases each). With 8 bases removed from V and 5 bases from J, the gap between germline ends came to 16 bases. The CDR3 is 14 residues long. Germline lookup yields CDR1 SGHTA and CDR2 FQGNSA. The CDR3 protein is CASRTVGVNNEQFF. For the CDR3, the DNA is TGTGCCAGCCGAACGGTGGGGGTAAACAATGAGCAGTTCTTC.

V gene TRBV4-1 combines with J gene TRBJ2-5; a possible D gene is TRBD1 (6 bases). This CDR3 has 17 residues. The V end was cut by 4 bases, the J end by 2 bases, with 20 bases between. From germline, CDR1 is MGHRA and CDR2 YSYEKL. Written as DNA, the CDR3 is TGCGCCAGCAGCCTGGCTGGTGGTGGGACATTTCAAGAGACCCAGTACTTC. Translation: CASSLAGGGTFQETQYF.

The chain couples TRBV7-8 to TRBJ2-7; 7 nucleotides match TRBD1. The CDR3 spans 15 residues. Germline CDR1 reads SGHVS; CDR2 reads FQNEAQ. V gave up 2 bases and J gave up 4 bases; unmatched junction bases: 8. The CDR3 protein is CASSLRTTGHYEQYF. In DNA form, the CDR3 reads TGTGCCAGCAGCTTACGGACGACAGGGCATTACGAGCAGTACTTC.

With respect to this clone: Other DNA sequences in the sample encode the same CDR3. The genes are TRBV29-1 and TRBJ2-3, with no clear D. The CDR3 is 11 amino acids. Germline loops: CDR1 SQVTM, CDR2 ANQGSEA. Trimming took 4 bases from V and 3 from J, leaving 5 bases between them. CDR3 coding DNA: TGCAGCGTTGCCCGGACAGATACGCAGTATTTT. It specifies CSVARTDTQYF.

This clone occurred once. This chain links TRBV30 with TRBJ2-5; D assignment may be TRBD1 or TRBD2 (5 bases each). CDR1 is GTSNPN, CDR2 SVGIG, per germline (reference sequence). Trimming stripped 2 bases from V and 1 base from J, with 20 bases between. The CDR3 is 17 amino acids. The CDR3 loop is CAWSFPGTYRTQETQYF. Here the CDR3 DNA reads TGTGCCTGGAGTTTCCCCGGGACCTACCGGACCCAAGAGACCCAGTACTTC.

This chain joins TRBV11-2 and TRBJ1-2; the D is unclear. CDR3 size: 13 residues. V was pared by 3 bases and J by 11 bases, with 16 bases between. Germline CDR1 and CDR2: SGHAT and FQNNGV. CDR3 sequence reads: CASSFDPRAGYTF. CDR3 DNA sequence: TGTGCCAGCAGCTTTGATCCGCGAGCGGGTTACACCTTC.

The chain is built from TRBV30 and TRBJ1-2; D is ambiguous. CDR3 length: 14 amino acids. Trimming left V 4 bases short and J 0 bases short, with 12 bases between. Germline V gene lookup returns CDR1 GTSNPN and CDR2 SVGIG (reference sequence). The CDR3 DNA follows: TGTGCCTGGAAGGAGGCAGGCGCTAACTATGGCTACACCTTC. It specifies CAWKEAGANYGYTF. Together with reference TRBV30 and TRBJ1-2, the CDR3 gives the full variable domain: SQTIHQWPATLVQPVGSPLSLECTVEGTSNPNLYWYRQAAGRGLQLLFYSVGIGQISSEVPQNLSASRPQDRQFILSSKKLLLSDSGFYLCAWKEAGANYGYTFGSGTRLTVV.

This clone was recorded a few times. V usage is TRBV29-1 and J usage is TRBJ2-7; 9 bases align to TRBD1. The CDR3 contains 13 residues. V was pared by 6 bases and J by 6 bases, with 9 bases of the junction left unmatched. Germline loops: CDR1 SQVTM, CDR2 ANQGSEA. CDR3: CSVPGQGLIEQYF. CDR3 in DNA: TGCAGCGTCCCGGGACAGGGCCTGATCGAGCAGTACTTC.

CDR3 protein: CSASLVDTQYF. The CDR3 DNA reads TGCAGTGCTAGCCTAGTCGATACGCAGTATTTT. The chain employs TRBV20-1 and TRBJ2-3; D uncertain. Germline V lookup: CDR1 DFQATT, CDR2 SNEGSKA (reference sequence). The CDR3 is 11 residues long. V lost 3 bases to trimming and J lost 6 bases, with 7 bases between them.

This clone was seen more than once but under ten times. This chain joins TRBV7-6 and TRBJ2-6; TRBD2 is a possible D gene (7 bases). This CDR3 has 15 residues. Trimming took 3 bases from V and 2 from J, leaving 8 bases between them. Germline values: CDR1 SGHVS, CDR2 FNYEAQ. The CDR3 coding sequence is TGTGCCAGCAGCTTGGGGGGGCCTGGGGCCAACGTCCTGACTTTC. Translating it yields CASSLGGPGANVLTF.

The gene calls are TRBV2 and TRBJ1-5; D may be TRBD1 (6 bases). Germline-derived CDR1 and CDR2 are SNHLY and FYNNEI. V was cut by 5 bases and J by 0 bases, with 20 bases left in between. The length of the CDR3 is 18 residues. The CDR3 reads CASSPVRGVSVSNQPQHF. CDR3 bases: TGTGCCAGCAGTCCCGTGAGGGGGGTGTCGGTTAGCAATCAGCCCCAGCATTTT.

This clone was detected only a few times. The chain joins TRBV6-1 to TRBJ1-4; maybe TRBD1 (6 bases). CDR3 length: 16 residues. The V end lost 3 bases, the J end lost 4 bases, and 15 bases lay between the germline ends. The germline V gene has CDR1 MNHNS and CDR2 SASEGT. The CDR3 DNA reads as TGTGCCAGCAGTGAGACGCAGGGGAGACTTAATGAAAAACTGTTTTTT. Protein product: CASSETQGRLNEKLFF.

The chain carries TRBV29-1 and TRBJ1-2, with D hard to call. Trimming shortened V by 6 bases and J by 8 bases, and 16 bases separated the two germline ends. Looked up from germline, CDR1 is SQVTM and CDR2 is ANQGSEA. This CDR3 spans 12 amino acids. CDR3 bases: TGCAGCGTCGGATCTTACAGAGACGGCTACACCTTC. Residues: CSVGSYRDGYTF.

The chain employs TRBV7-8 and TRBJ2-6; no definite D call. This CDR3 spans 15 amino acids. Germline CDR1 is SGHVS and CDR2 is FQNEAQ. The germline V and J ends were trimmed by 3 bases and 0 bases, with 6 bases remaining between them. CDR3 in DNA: TGTGCCAGCAGCTTTTCTAGCTCTGGGGCCAACGTCCTGACTTTC. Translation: CASSFSSSGANVLTF.

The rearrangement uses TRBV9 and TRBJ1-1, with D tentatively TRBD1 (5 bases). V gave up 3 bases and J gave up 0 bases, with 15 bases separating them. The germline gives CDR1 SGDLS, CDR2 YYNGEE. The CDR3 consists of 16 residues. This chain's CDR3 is CASSEGQVGMNTEAFF. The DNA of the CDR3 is TGTGCCAGCAGCGAGGGGCAGGTAGGGATGAACACTGAAGCTTTCTTT.

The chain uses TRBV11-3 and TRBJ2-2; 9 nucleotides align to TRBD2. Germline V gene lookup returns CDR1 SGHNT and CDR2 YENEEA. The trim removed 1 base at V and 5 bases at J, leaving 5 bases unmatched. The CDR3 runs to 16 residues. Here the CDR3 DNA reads TGTGCCAGCAGCTTAGCCGGGACTAGCAGGACCGGGGAGCTGTTTTTT. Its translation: CASSLAGTSRTGELFF.

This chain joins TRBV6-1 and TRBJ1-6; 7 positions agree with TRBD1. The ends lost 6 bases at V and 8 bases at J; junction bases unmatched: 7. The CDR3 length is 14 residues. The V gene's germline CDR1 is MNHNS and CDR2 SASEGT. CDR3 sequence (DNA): TGTGCCAGCAGGGGGGACAGTTCCTATTCACCCCTCCACTTT. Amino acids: CASRGDSSYSPLHF.

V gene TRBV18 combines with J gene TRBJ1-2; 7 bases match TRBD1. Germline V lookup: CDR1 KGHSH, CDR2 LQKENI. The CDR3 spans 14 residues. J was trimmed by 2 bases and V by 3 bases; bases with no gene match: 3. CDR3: CASSPKQGNYGYTF. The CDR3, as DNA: TGTGCCAGCTCACCGAAACAGGGGAACTATGGCTACACCTTC.

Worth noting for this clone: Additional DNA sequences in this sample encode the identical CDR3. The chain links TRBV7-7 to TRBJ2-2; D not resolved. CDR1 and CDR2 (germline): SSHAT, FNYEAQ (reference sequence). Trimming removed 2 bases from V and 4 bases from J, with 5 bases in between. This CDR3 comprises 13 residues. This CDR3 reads CASSLSGTGELFF. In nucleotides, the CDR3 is TGTGCCAGCAGCTTAAGTGGCACCGGGGAGCTGTTTTTT.

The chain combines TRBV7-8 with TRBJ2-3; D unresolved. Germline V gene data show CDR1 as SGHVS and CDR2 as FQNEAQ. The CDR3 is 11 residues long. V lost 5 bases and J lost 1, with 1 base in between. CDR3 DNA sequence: TGTGCCAGCAGCCGCACAGATACGCAGTATTTT. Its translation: CASSRTDTQYF.